This record looks at one T cell receptor (beta chain) sequence and its context. Its antigen is still unknown. No quality values exist for individual bases; no much larger clone is one base distant. Collaborating institutions collected whole blood in K2EDTA tubes following their own protocols. Collaborator samples were shipped for TCRbeta analysis as frozen whole blood, isolated PBMCs, or DNA extracted from either sample type. The immunoSEQ Assay, a bias-controlled multiplex PCR, was used to amplify TCRbeta CDR3 regions from genomic DNA. The source study handled its data this way. The number of nucleated cells in each sample was estimated by amplification of reference gene primers within the assay. To quantify the absolute abundance of each unique TCRbeta CDR3 rearrangement, sequence reads were collapsed and filtered. For each sample, productive Simpson clonality was calculated as the square root of Simpson's diversity index across productive rearrangements. TCRdb mirrors the immuneACCESS table, restricted to in-frame sequences. Some clones are absent from its copies; in checked studies, under half trace to an unresolved V gene, and the reason for the others is unknown. The V and J calls and clone size were taken over from that table, and D and trimming were inferred from the DNA. The sample has roughly 190,000 clones on record, about 85% of them singletons. The ten largest clonotypes hold about a fifth of the sample.

The data stem from a study of blood T cell repertoires in COVID-19 (dated by TCRdb to about 2020). Background for the entire study: The collaborator samples originated in the United States, Italy and Spain and spanned the acute and convalescent phases of COVID-19. The samples were drawn from two sources: the first 160 participants of the ongoing ImmuneRACE study, and fewer than 1,500 subjects contributed by 6 global collaborators. The prospective study material was composed of cDNA or gDNA derived from T cells, B-cell-depleted T cells, or PBMCs. Where available, HLA class I and class II types were taken from metadata supplied by the sample provider and were not determined by assay-based typing. Nearly every sample came with metadata listing a de-identified subject ID, COVID-19 status, age in years and sex. Deeply sampled blood TCRbeta repertoires from subjects exposed to, actively infected with, or recovered from COVID-19 were included in the dataset. The repertoires were released in a freely available public database intended as a resource for research on the immune response to SARS-CoV-2. The full study reports these points: Clinical and demographic metadata were provided uncurated, with the amount varying by source and participant.

The CDR3 contains 15 residues, cysteine and phenylalanine counted. Only CDR3 DNA remains: 45 bases, in frame from the first base. The germline ends are 17 bases apart after V is trimmed by 11 bases and J by 0 bases. CDR1 and CDR2 were assigned from the germline V gene as SGHAT and FQNNGV. Recombination connected TRBV11-2 to TRBJ1-3, and the D gene may be TRBD1, 5 bases matching. Sequenced: peripheral blood. The sequence came from a human donor in a cohort sampled during active COVID-19. The DNA is as follows: TGTGCCGCGGCCCGCGGGGGAAACTCTGGAAACACCATATATTTT. Its protein reads: CAAARGGNSGNTIYF.